This TCR beta chain was recovered during a study of graft-versus-host responses after intestinal transplantation. As for the study in general: Tacrolimus plus steroids were given to all recipients for about 3 years, preceded by anti-thymocyte globulin induction. Study-wide points: There was an association between peak levels of circulating GvH clones and early post-transplant HvG declines.

Clones were sequenced by immunoSEQ multiplex PCR, and TCRdb holds only the in-frame ones, with some missing. The table lists 90,000 to 95,000 clones, roughly 90% of them singletons. For this clone: Its matching antigen is unknown.

The receptor's source is a human donor who received an intestinal transplant. The sequencing here drew on unstimulated CD8+ T cells sorted from spleen or lymph node cells, taken before intestinal transplant.

In DNA, the CDR3 is TGCGCCAGCAGCCAAGATCGGGGGGGTAACTATGGCTACACCTTC. Residues: CASSQDRGGNYGYTF. This chain uses TRBV4-1 with TRBJ1-2; tentatively, D is TRBD1 (5 bases). Germline lookup yields CDR1 MGHRA and CDR2 YSYEKL. Between the trimmed V and J ends, which lost 0 bases and 1 base, there was a span of 9 bases. CDR3 size: 15 residues.